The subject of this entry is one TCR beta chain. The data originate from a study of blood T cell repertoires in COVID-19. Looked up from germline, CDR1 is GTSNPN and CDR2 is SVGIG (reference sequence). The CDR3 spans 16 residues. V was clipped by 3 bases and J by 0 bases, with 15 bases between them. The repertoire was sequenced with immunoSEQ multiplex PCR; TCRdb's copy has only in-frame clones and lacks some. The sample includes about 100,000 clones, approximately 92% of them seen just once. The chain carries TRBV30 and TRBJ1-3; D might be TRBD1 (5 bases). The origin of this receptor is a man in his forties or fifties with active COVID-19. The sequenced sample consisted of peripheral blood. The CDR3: CAWRVDSRLSGNTIYF. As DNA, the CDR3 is TGTGCCTGGAGGGTAGACAGCCGTCTCTCTGGAAACACCATATATTTT. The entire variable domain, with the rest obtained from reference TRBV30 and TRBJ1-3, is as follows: SQTIHQWPATLVQPVGSPLSLECTVEGTSNPNLYWYRQAAGRGLQLLFYSVGIGQISSEVPQNLSASRPQDRQFILSSKKLLLSDSGFYLCAWRVDSRLSGNTIYFGEGSWLTVV.